Listed here is a single T cell receptor (beta chain). Its specificity is not known. This table comes from immunoSEQ multiplex PCR, and its TCRdb copy is limited to in-frame clones, with some not included. The sample holds just over 150,000 clones, roughly 90% seen once. This entry is derived from a study of T cell responses to AZD1222 COVID-19 vaccine. General study results and limits: After the peak T cell response, and only then, were repertoires sampled. Among spike-specific TCRs, nearly half reportedly target unmutated variant regions. Clonal diversity may have been underestimated in mostly white British donors.

The CDR3 extends over 15 amino acids. Trimming took 4 bases from V and 6 from J; bases not matched to a gene: 10. Germline V gene lookup returns CDR1 SGHKS and CDR2 YYEKEE (reference sequence). Second-dose schedules of about 4 or about 12 weeks were combined. The rearrangement uses TRBV5-5 and TRBJ2-1; 7 nucleotides match TRBD1. This clonotype was sampled from an adult who received the AZD1222 COVID-19 vaccine. The source material was peripheral blood, sampled 28 days after the second AZD1222 dose. CDR3 coding DNA: TGTGCCAGCAGCCGGTTGGGGACAGCTAGCAATGAGCAGTTCTTC. Amino acid sequence: CASSRLGTASNEQFF.